This T cell receptor (beta chain) was found in a study of blood T cell repertoires in COVID-19. Study-level background: The United States, Italy and Spain were the sources of the acute and convalescent COVID-19 samples. Nucleic acid was either cDNA or gDNA, and it came from T cells, B-cell-depleted T cells, or PBMCs.

In the original workflow: Reference gene primer amplification in the assay estimated nucleated cell counts. TCRdb's copy holds only in-frame clones and misses some; the assay was immunoSEQ multiplex PCR. V, J and clone size derive from that table, while D and trimming were established from the DNA sequence. Counted here are about 170,000 clones, roughly 81% occurring once; the ten biggest clones make up under 3.5%. Seattle researchers signed up patients amid active infection and tracked them longitudinally. Germline-derived CDR1 and CDR2 are KGHDR and SFDVKD. V lost 3 bases, J lost 8 bases, and 9 bases stayed unmatched. This CDR3 is 15 amino acids long. A single count supports this clone.

The chain carries TRBV24-1 and TRBJ2-1; TRBD1 matches at 7 bases. This clonotype originated in a woman older than 75 with COVID-19, enrolled during active disease. Material: peripheral blood. CDR3 bases: TGTGCCACCAGTGATCCTCTGACAGGGATCGATGAGCAGTTCTTC. Its translation: CATSDPLTGIDEQFF.